Shown below are 23 T cell receptor beta chains from a single sample sequenced in a study of read filtering for tumor transcriptome and immune sequencing. The library was built from roughly 400 ng RNA with molecular barcoded adaptors for alpha/delta and beta/gamma chains. One entry per CDR3 protein results from TCRdb running MiXCR on the reads. The sample carries under 60,000 distinct CDR3 sequences, roughly 19% recorded once. Sample: a population of CD138-negative cells sorted from bone marrow. Every receptor here comes from a donor over 35 with multiple myeloma.

In its sample, this clonotype was seen a few times. The rearrangement links TRBV5-4 to TRBJ1-1; a weak D match, TRBD1 (5 bases). The CDR3 covers 13 residues. V was shortened by 9 bases and J by 10 bases, with 22 bases between the two germline ends. Germline V CDR1 and CDR2: SGHNT, YYREEE (reference sequence). This CDR3 is CAIPDSKARGAFF. The CDR3 DNA sequence: TGTGCCATCCCTGATTCAAAAGCGAGGGGAGCTTTCTTT.

This clonotype was observed at least ten times. This chain uses TRBV11-1 with TRBJ2-1; TRBD2 aligns across 8 bases. The germline V gene has CDR1 SGHAT and CDR2 FQDESV (reference sequence). The ends lost 3 bases at V and 7 bases at J; junction bases unmatched: 8. The CDR3 runs 15 residues. The DNA of the CDR3 is TGTGCCAGCAGCTTTCAGCGGGAGTCCTGGAATGAGCAGTTCTTC. Translation gives CASSFQRESWNEQFF.

The rearrangement links TRBV6-5 to TRBJ1-3, with D unclear. Trimming took 2 bases from V and 2 from J, leaving 10 bases between them. The CDR3 has 15 residues. Germline values: CDR1 MNHEY, CDR2 SVGAGI. CDR3 amino acids: CASSYEGIAGNTIYF. The CDR3 coding sequence is TGTGCCAGCAGTTACGAGGGAATTGCTGGAAACACCATATATTTT.

As to this clonotype: With a much larger clone just one base away, this may be a read error. V usage is TRBV5-1 and J usage is TRBJ1-4; D gene uncertain. Germline values: CDR1 SGHRS, CDR2 YFSETQ. This CDR3 has 12 residues. The DNA for the CDR3 is TGCGCCAGCAGCTCTCGAGGTGAAAAACTGTATTTT. As protein: CASSSRGEKLYF.

The sample holds many counts of this clonotype. The chain combines TRBV12-3 or TRBV12-4 with TRBJ2-7; a possible D gene is TRBD2 (5 bases). The CDR3 sequence is 15 residues long. The V end lost 8 bases, the J end lost 6 bases, and 23 bases lay between the germline ends. The CDR3 spells CASSPSRRGLSEQYF. CDR3 sequence (DNA): TGTGCCAGCTCCCCATCCCGTCGGGGTTTAAGCGAGCAGTACTTC.

This clonotype has just a few counts. The V and J genes are TRBV7-2 and TRBJ2-5, with 9 bases matching TRBD1. With V trimmed by 5 bases and J by 3 bases, 7 bases remained unmatched. Germline CDR1 SGHTA, CDR2 FQGNSA. This CDR3 comprises 15 residues. As DNA, the CDR3 is TGTGCCAGCAGCCTCCTTGGGGACAGGGAAGAGACCCAGTACTTC. Translating it yields CASSLLGDREETQYF.

In its sample, this clonotype was seen many times. This chain links TRBV7-8 with TRBJ2-5; TRBD2 matches at 9 bases. With V trimmed by 4 bases and J by 2 bases, 5 bases remained unmatched. The germline gives CDR1 SGHVS, CDR2 FQNEAQ. The CDR3 totals 15 residues. The CDR3, as DNA: TGTGCCAGCAGCTCGCTAGCGGGACCACAAGAGACCCAGTACTTC. Residues: CASSSLAGPQETQYF.

This clonotype has ten or more counts. The chain couples TRBV2 to TRBJ2-5; D is perhaps TRBD1 (6 bases). Germline CDR1 reads SNHLY; CDR2 reads FYNNEI. The CDR3 has 14 amino acids. The V and J ends lost 5 bases and 2 bases respectively, with 12 bases between them. The CDR3 loop reads CASSSDRHQETQYF. In DNA, the CDR3 is TGTGCCAGCAGTTCGGACAGACATCAAGAGACCCAGTACTTC.

The chain joins TRBV27 to TRBJ2-1; perhaps TRBD2 as D (6 bases). The germline V and J ends were trimmed by 5 bases and 5 bases, with 19 bases remaining between them. The germline CDR1 and CDR2 sequences are MNHEY and SMNVEV (reference sequence). There are 16 residues in the CDR3. The CDR3 nucleotides are TGTGCCAGCAGTAATCCCCTCAGCGGGTCTAACAATGAGCAGTTCTTC. Translation: CASSNPLSGSNNEQFF.

At least ten counts were recorded for this clonotype. The CDR3 nucleotides read TGTGCCAGCAGTTTGGAAGGGATTCAGCCCCAGCATTTT. It codes for CASSLEGIQPQHF. The chain combines TRBV12-3 or TRBV12-4 with TRBJ1-5; D remains ambiguous. The CDR3 covers 13 residues. Deletions cut 3 bases from V and 6 bases from J, with 9 bases between.

This clonotype was seen at least ten times. V and J are TRBV29-1 and TRBJ2-6, with 7 bases aligning to TRBD1. Germline CDR1 is SQVTM and CDR2 is ANQGSEA. V shed 4 bases, J shed 0 bases, and the junction held 3 bases outside the gene matches. The CDR3 contains 15 residues. The CDR3 coding sequence is TGCAGCGTTGGACAGGGCTTCTCTGGGGCCAACGTCCTGACTTTC. Translation gives CSVGQGFSGANVLTF.

Sample share makes this clonotype medium-sized (0.01 to 0.1%). The V and J genes are TRBV11-2 and TRBJ2-1; TRBD2 matches at 8 bases. V trimming: 5 bases; J trimming: 5 bases; junction bases outside the gene matches: 5. This CDR3 has 14 amino acids. The germline V gene has CDR1 SGHAT and CDR2 FQNNGV. CDR3 coding DNA: TGTGCCAGCAGCCTACAGGGACTAGACAATGAGCAGTTCTTC. Amino acid sequence: CASSLQGLDNEQFF.

In this sample, this clonotype turned up many times. The chain joins TRBV18 to TRBJ2-2, with 10 bases matching TRBD2. After removal of 0 bases from V and 7 bases from J, the junction contained 8 bases not matched to a gene. This CDR3 spans 17 amino acids. CDR1 and CDR2 from the germline V gene are KGHSH and LQKENI. The CDR3 sequence: CASSPPLLAGYGGELFF. CDR3 DNA: TGTGCCAGCTCACCACCTCTACTAGCGGGATACGGCGGGGAGCTGTTTTTT.

In this sample, this clonotype turned up a few times. J is TRBJ1-6 and V is TRBV20-1, with a weak D call TRBD1 (5 bases). This CDR3 spans 13 amino acids. The germline V and J ends were trimmed by 5 bases and 6 bases, with 11 bases remaining between them. Per the germline V gene, CDR1 is DFQATT and CDR2 is SNEGSKA (reference sequence). CDR3 in amino acids: CSALQGSNSPLHF. CDR3 nucleotides: TGCAGTGCTCTTCAGGGTAGTAATTCACCCCTCCACTTT.

V is TRBV7-2 and J is TRBJ2-3; maybe TRBD2 (5 bases). The CDR3 consists of 13 residues. Germline loops: CDR1 SGHTA, CDR2 FQGNSA. V lost 3 bases and J 10 bases, leaving 14 bases between the germline ends. CDR3 in amino acids: CASSLNNRDAQYF. For the CDR3, the DNA is TGTGCCAGCAGCTTGAACAACCGGGATGCGCAGTATTTT.

This clonotype was recorded many times. The junction departs from germline at one end; a sequencing error may be responsible. The chain is built from TRBV7-3 and TRBJ2-2; 9 positions agree with TRBD1. The germline gives CDR1 SGHTA, CDR2 FQGTGA. This CDR3 is 15 amino acids long. CDR3 nucleotide sequence: TGTGCCAGCAGCTGGACAGGGGAGAGCACCGGGGAGCTGTCTTTT. Translation gives CASSWTGESTGELSF.

The count of this clonotype is one. The conserved phenylalanine or tryptophan is not found at the CDR3 terminus, so this likely reflects a read error. V is TRBV28 and J is TRBJ2-1; unclear D gene. This CDR3 contains 12 residues. Germline V gene lookup returns CDR1 MDHEN and CDR2 SYDVKM. The CDR3 nucleotides read TGTGCCAGCGGTTTTCGAAGGAATGAGCAGTTCTCC. It specifies CASGFRRNEQFS.

This clonotype was seen at least ten times. J is TRBJ2-1 and V is TRBV10-1, with TRBD2 matching over 8 bases. The V gene's germline CDR1 is WNHNN and CDR2 SYGVQD (reference sequence). This CDR3 has 15 amino acids. V shed 0 bases and J 5 bases; nucleotides not matched to a gene: 3. The CDR3 reads CASSESRAGDNEQFF. The CDR3 DNA sequence: TGCGCCAGCAGTGAGTCGAGAGCGGGAGACAATGAGCAGTTCTTC.

This clonotype was detected many times. The chain joins TRBV11-2 to TRBJ1-1; D remains ambiguous. The V end was cut by 4 bases, the J end by 2 bases, with 8 bases between. The CDR3 runs to 13 residues. CDR1 SGHAT and CDR2 FQNNGV come from the germline V gene. CDR3 bases: TGTGCCAGCAGCTGGTTCGGCAACACTGAAGCTTTCTTT. Its protein is CASSWFGNTEAFF.

This clonotype was detected many times. The rearrangement links TRBV6-2 or TRBV6-3 to TRBJ2-3; TRBD2 matches at 8 bases. V lost 6 bases to trimming and J lost 9 bases; unmatched junction nucleotides: 5. The length of the CDR3 is 12 residues. Germline V gives CDR1 MNHEY, CDR2 SVGEGT. The CDR3 nucleotides are TGTGCCAGCAGGTACACGGGAGGGACGCAGTATTTT. Protein product: CASRYTGGTQYF.

This clonotype has only a few counts. The chain is built from TRBV24-1 and TRBJ2-2; TRBD1 aligns across 9 bases. The V gene end was trimmed by 4 bases and the J gene end by 6 bases; junction bases not matched to a gene: 2. Germline V gene data show CDR1 as KGHDR and CDR2 as SFDVKD. The CDR3 runs 14 residues. The CDR3: CATSETGGPGELFF. CDR3 coding DNA: TGTGCCACCAGTGAGACAGGGGGACCCGGGGAGCTGTTTTTT.

Turning to this clonotype: Sequence at one end of the junction differs from germline and may be a read error. The chain joins TRBV20-1 to TRBJ2-1; D call uncertain. The germline gives CDR1 DFQATT, CDR2 SNEGSKA (reference sequence). This CDR3 is 12 amino acids long. This CDR3 reads CSARGSSNEQFF. In nucleotides, the CDR3 is TGCAGTGCGAGAGGAAGTAGCAATGAGCAGTTCTTC.

This clonotype was counted at least ten times. The chain has TRBV5-1 and TRBJ2-5; no definite D call. V was shortened by 0 bases and J by 3 bases, with 6 bases between the two germline ends. CDR1 and CDR2 from the germline V gene are SGHRS and YFSETQ. The CDR3 extends over 13 amino acids. The CDR3 nucleotides read TGCGCCAGCAGCTTGGTTCTAAAAGAGACCCAGTACTTC. This encodes CASSLVLKETQYF.